The T cell receptor (beta chain) under discussion was sequenced for a study of CD8 T cells in ankylosing spondylitis. Scientists made TCR beta libraries using quantitative 5'-RACE with molecular barcodes. TCRdb re-called the 5' RACE reads with MiXCR, one entry per CDR3 protein. The sample includes about 240,000 distinct CDR3 sequences, approximately 9% seen only once; the top ten take approximately 7%. The CDR3 consists of 15 residues. With 5 bases removed from V and 4 bases from J, the gap between germline ends came to 17 bases. General study results and limits: Fewer than 10 highly homologous variants formed a TCR beta motif that appeared characteristic of ankylosing spondylitis blood.

This clonotype was seen at least ten times. The antigen remains unidentified. The sample taken for sequencing was blood, either unsorted or a sorted T cell fraction (not recorded which). The chain joins TRBV12-3 or TRBV12-4 to TRBJ2-5; D not resolved. This receptor was obtained from a male donor with ankylosing spondylitis or in good health (not recorded which). The CDR3 coding sequence is TGTGCCAGCAGTCTCCTTATAGTCGAGTTAGAGACCCAGTACTTC. This codes for CASSLLIVELETQYF.